One sample yielded the 14 T cell receptor beta chains listed below, sequenced in a study of T cells expressing NK-cell markers. TCRdb re-called the 5' RACE reads; every CDR3 protein appears as one record, without DNA. The sample shows around 180,000 distinct CDR3 sequences, and roughly 21% sits with its ten largest clones. Material: blood T cells: a sorted CD56 or NKG2C T cell subset, CD4+ or CD8+ T cells, or bulk PBMC T cells (not recorded which). The source is a man aged 18-75 years in good health.

This chain joins TRBV7-9 and TRBJ2-5; the D call of TRBD1 rests on TCRdb alone, since no DNA is present to check it. The CDR3 loop spans 16 amino acids. CDR1 and CDR2 (germline): SEHNR, FQNEAQ (reference sequence). CDR3 protein: CASSSTRTGELETQYF.

Here the CDR3 reads CASSLGPQPQHF. The chain links TRBV7-9 to TRBJ1-5; with no DNA, the TCRdb D assignment of TRBD1 cannot be verified. CDR3 length: 12 amino acids. Germline-derived CDR1 and CDR2 are SEHNR and FQNEAQ (reference sequence).

This CDR3 reads CASSITQGLSTEAFF. The J gene is TRBJ1-1, the V gene TRBV27; TCRdb's assignment of TRBD1 cannot be checked, as there is no DNA. The CDR3 contains 15 residues. In germline, CDR1 is MNHEY, CDR2 SMNVEV (reference sequence).

J is TRBJ2-5 and V is TRBV3-1; there is no DNA to check the TCRdb D call of TRBD1. The CDR3 covers 16 residues. CDR1 is LGHDT and CDR2 is YNNKEL in the germline V gene (reference sequence). The CDR3 sequence is CASSQLGDTGVETQYF.

The chain joins TRBV5-5 to TRBJ2-1; TCRdb selects TRBD1, and the lack of DNA leaves this call unchecked. The CDR3 extends over 15 amino acids. Germline V gene sequence: CDR1 SGHKS, CDR2 YYEKEE (reference sequence). CDR3 in amino acids: CASSFVPWPYNEQFF.

The chain combines TRBV7-9 with TRBJ2-7; absent DNA, TCRdb's TRBD1 call cannot be checked. This CDR3 has 16 residues. The germline V gene encodes CDR1 SEHNR and CDR2 FQNEAQ (reference sequence). The CDR3 region is CASSLVGLTGVNEQYF.

This chain links TRBV6-5 with TRBJ2-4. In germline, CDR1 is MNHEY, CDR2 SVGAGI. This CDR3 is built from 13 residues. CDR3 in amino acids: CASSSPAKNIQYF.

The genes are TRBV19 and TRBJ2-3; the D gene TCRdb calls, TRBD2, cannot be checked with no DNA. The CDR3 consists of 15 residues. Germline-derived CDR1 and CDR2 are LNHDA and SQIVND (reference sequence). The CDR3: CASSILAGGPDTQYF.

The chain joins TRBV7-6 to TRBJ2-1; TCRdb returns TRBD1, unconfirmable since there is no DNA. The germline gives CDR1 SGHVS, CDR2 FNYEAQ. This CDR3 region has 16 residues. CDR3 loop: CASSFGFVRGDNEQFF.

The chain joins TRBV5-1 to TRBJ2-2; TCRdb gives TRBD2 as the D gene, but with no DNA this cannot be confirmed. The CDR3 length is 19 residues. Germline loops: CDR1 SGHRS, CDR2 YFSETQ. The CDR3 reads CASTRAGGSLIANTGELFF.

The V and J genes are TRBV11-1 and TRBJ2-3. In germline, CDR1 is SGHAT, CDR2 FQDESV (reference sequence). This CDR3 spans 18 amino acids. This chain's CDR3 is CASSLTILRPTSTDTQYF.

V gene TRBV9 combines with J gene TRBJ2-3; TCRdb lists TRBD1, though no DNA is available to test this call. This CDR3 contains 16 residues. Germline V gene data show CDR1 as SGDLS and CDR2 as YYNGEE. CDR3 sequence: CASSSSDRGWADTQYF.

The V gene is TRBV7-9, the J gene TRBJ2-3; without DNA, the TCRdb call of TRBD2 cannot be checked. This CDR3 comprises 16 residues. CDR1 SEHNR and CDR2 FQNEAQ come from the germline V gene (reference sequence). CDR3 sequence: CASSLFTSGGTDTQYF.

The V call is TRBV6-1, the J call TRBJ2-4; TCRdb picks TRBD2, but there is no DNA to check that call. CDR1 and CDR2 (germline): MNHNS, SASEGT. The CDR3 consists of 15 residues. CDR3 sequence: CASSPSGEAKNIQYF.